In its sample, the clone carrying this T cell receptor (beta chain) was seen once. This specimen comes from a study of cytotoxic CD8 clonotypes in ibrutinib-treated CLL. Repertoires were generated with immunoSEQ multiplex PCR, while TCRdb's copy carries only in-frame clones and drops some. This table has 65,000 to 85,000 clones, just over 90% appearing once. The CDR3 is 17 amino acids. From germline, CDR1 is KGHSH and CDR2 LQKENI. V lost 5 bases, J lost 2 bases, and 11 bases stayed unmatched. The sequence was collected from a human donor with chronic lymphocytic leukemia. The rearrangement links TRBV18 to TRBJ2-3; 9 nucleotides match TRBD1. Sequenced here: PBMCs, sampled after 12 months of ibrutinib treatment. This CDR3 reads CASSTTTGTGSTDTQYF. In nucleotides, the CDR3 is TGTGCCAGCTCAACTACTACCGGGACAGGGTCCACAGATACGCAGTATTTT.